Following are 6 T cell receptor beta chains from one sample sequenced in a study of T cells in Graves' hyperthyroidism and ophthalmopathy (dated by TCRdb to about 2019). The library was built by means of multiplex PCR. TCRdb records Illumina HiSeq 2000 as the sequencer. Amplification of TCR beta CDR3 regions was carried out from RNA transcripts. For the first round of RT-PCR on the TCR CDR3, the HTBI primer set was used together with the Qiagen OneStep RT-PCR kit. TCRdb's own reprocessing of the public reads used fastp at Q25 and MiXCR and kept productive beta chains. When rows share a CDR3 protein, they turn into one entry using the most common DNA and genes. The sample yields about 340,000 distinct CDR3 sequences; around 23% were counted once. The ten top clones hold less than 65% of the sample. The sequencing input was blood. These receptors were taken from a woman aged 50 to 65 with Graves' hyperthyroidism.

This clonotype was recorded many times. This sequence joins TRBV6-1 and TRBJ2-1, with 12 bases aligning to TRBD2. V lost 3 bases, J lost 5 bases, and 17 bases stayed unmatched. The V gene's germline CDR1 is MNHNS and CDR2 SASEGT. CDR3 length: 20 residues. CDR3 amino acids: CASSEQGPIGLAGIDNEQFF. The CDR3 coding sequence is TGTGCCAGCAGTGAGCAGGGACCTATAGGACTAGCGGGGATTGACAATGAGCAGTTCTTC.

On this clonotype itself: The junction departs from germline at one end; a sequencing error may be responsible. DNA for the CDR3: TGCGCCAGCCGTCCCCAGGGACAGGGACAAGGGACCCAGTACTTC. Residues: CASRPQGQGQGTQYF. The V gene is TRBV5-1, the J gene TRBJ2-5, with 9 bases matching TRBD1. Looked up from germline, CDR1 is SGHRS and CDR2 is YFSETQ. This CDR3 has 15 amino acids.

The DNA of the CDR3 is TGTGCCAGCAGCTTGCGGGGCGGGGGCAAAGATACGCAGTATTTT. Translated: CASSLRGGGKDTQYF. J is TRBJ2-3 and V is TRBV7-8; the D gene is possibly TRBD2 (7 bases). Trimming cost V 3 bases and J 5 bases, with 15 bases left between them. Germline lookup yields CDR1 SGHVS and CDR2 FQNEAQ. This CDR3 spans 15 amino acids.

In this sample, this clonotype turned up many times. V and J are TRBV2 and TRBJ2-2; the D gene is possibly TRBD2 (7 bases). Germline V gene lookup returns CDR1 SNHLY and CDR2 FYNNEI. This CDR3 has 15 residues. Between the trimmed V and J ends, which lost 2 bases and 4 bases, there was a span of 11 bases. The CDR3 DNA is TGTGCCAGCAGTGAAACGGCGGGGGCCACCGGGGAGCTGTTTTTT. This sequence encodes CASSETAGATGELFF.

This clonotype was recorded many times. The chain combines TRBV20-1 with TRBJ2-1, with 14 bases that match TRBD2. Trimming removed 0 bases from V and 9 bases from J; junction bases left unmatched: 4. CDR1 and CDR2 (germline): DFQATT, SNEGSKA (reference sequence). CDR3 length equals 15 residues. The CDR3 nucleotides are TGCAGTGCTAGAGATCTGACTAGCGGGAGGGGTGAGCAGTTCTTC. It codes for CSARDLTSGRGEQFF.

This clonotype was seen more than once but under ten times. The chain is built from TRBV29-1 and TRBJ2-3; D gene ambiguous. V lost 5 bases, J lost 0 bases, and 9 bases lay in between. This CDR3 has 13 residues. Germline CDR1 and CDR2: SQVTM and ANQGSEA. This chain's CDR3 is CSVPSGSTDTQYF. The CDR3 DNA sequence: TGCAGCGTTCCGTCCGGTAGCACAGATACGCAGTATTTT.